The 10 T cell receptor beta chains below were found in one sample sequenced in a study of blood T cells in healthy people across ages. The second PCR ran 7 to 11 cycles with a sample-barcoded 5' primer and J-beta primers. TCRdb re-analysed the 5' RACE reads in MiXCR, keeping a single row per CDR3 protein. The sample holds approximately 730,000 distinct CDR3 sequences, roughly 50% seen once. Sequenced: blood. These receptors were obtained from a man older than 75 in good health.

The gene calls are TRBV6-5 and TRBJ2-7, with 10 positions matching TRBD2. This CDR3 comprises 16 residues. CDR1 and CDR2 from the germline V gene are MNHEY and SVGAGI. The V and J ends lost 5 bases and 2 bases, in that order; junction bases with no gene match: 9. The CDR3 DNA reads as TGTGCCAGCAGTACTACGTCTAGCGGGAGACCCTACGAGCAGTACTTC. Protein product: CASSTTSSGRPYEQYF.

This chain uses TRBV28 with TRBJ2-7; 9 nucleotides agree with TRBD2. The ends lost 8 bases at V and 4 bases at J; junction bases unmatched: 9. This CDR3 comprises 14 residues. The germline V gene has CDR1 MDHEN and CDR2 SYDVKM. The CDR3 loop is CASRKRGASYEQYF. For the CDR3, the DNA is TGTGCCAGCCGAAAGCGGGGGGCCTCGTACGAGCAGTACTTC. The full variable domain, in which reference TRBV28 and TRBJ2-7 provide the parts outside the CDR3, is DVKVTQSSRYLVKRTGEKVFLECVQDMDHENMFWYRQDPGLGLRLIYFSYDVKMKEKGDIPEGYSVSREKKERFSLILESASTNQTSMYLCASRKRGASYEQYFGPGTRLTVT.

V usage is TRBV5-1 and J usage is TRBJ2-3; TRBD1 matches 8 bases. This CDR3 is built from 16 residues. Germline loops: CDR1 SGHRS, CDR2 YFSETQ. With V trimmed by 3 bases and J by 4 bases, 10 bases remained unmatched. CDR3 sequence (DNA): TGCGCCAGCAGCTCGACAGGGGTGGTGCATCCAGATACGCAGTATTTT. Amino acids: CASSSTGVVHPDTQYF.

This clonotype showed up just a few times. CDR3 bases: TGTGCCAGCAGTGTGGCCGCGGGGCAAAATGAGCAGTTCTTC. Its translation is CASSVAAGQNEQFF. The rearrangement links TRBV6-4 to TRBJ2-1, with D possibly TRBD2 on 6 matching bases. Germline V lookup: CDR1 MRHNA, CDR2 SNTAGT. The CDR3 runs to 14 residues. The V end was cut by 4 bases, the J end by 7 bases, with 14 bases between.

The chain combines TRBV2 with TRBJ2-2, with 10 bases identical to TRBD2. The CDR3 length is 15 residues. The germline CDR1 and CDR2 sequences are SNHLY and FYNNEI. The trim removed 8 bases at V and 4 bases at J, leaving 7 bases unmatched. CDR3 residues: CASQREGLTTGELFF. DNA of the CDR3: TGTGCCAGCCAGCGGGAGGGCCTTACCACCGGGGAGCTGTTTTTT.

Only a few counts were recorded for this clonotype. V is TRBV24-1 and J is TRBJ2-7; D is uncertain. The germline V gene has CDR1 KGHDR and CDR2 SFDVKD. This CDR3 comprises 14 residues. The germline V and J ends were trimmed by 3 bases and 1 base, with 9 bases remaining between them. CDR3 loop: CATSDTDNSYEQYF. CDR3 bases: TGTGCCACCAGTGATACCGACAATTCCTACGAGCAGTACTTC.

This clonotype came up a few times. The chain employs TRBV28 and TRBJ2-7, with TRBD1 matching over 10 bases. Germline assignment: CDR1 MDHEN and CDR2 SYDVKM. The CDR3 totals 14 residues. V lost 5 bases to trimming and J lost 7 bases; unmatched junction nucleotides: 8. The CDR3 coding sequence is TGTGCCAGCAGTCGCACGGGACAGGGGCTGGAGCAGTACTTC. Translation gives CASSRTGQGLEQYF. Full variable domain (outside the CDR3, taken from reference TRBV28 and TRBJ2-7): DVKVTQSSRYLVKRTGEKVFLECVQDMDHENMFWYRQDPGLGLRLIYFSYDVKMKEKGDIPEGYSVSREKKERFSLILESASTNQTSMYLCASSRTGQGLEQYFGPGTRLTVT.

The sample holds a few counts of this clonotype. In DNA form, the CDR3 reads TGTGCCACCCCGGGGGGGCTGGCCAAAAACATTCAGTACTTC. It codes for CATPGGLAKNIQYF. V gene TRBV28 combines with J gene TRBJ2-4; 8 bases align to TRBD2. Germline CDR1 reads MDHEN; CDR2 reads SYDVKM. With 10 bases clipped from V and 1 base from J, the junction kept 6 bases outside the gene matches. This CDR3 contains 14 residues. The full variable domain, in which reference TRBV28 and TRBJ2-4 provide the parts outside the CDR3, is DVKVTQSSRYLVKRTGEKVFLECVQDMDHENMFWYRQDPGLGLRLIYFSYDVKMKEKGDIPEGYSVSREKKERFSLILESASTNQTSMYLCATPGGLAKNIQYFGAGTRLSVL.

The chain couples TRBV7-6 to TRBJ2-1, with TRBD2 matching over 8 bases. CDR3 length: 14 residues. Per germline, CDR1 SGHVS and CDR2 FNYEAQ. With V trimmed by 5 bases and J by 5 bases, 5 bases remained unmatched. CDR3 DNA: TGTGCCAGCAGCCTCGGGACTAGAGACAATGAGCAGTTCTTC. It yields the protein CASSLGTRDNEQFF.

The chain combines TRBV6-1 with TRBJ2-1; TRBD2 matches 10 bases. V gave up 5 bases and J gave up 7 bases; unmatched junction bases: 11. The CDR3 is 16 amino acids. Germline CDR1 is MNHNS and CDR2 is SASEGT. The CDR3 spells CASSPRLAGQRNEQFF. CDR3 DNA: TGTGCCAGCAGTCCCCGACTAGCGGGCCAGCGGAATGAGCAGTTCTTC.